The sequence of this TCR beta chain was determined in a study of beta chain features in type 1 diabetes (dated by TCRdb to between 2017 and 2018). Broadly, across the study: Patients and healthy donors did not differ in mean age, gender distribution, total cell number or subset yield. Regulatory and stem cell-like memory subsets were obtained from only 8 patients and about eight healthy donors, while naive and central memory subsets were obtained from all 30 or so donors. In the study, TCRB repertoires of sorted circulating CD4+ T cell subsets from recently diagnosed type 1 diabetes patients were compared with those of matched healthy donors. A total of under 120,000,000 sorted cells were examined across all samples, and RNA yield correlated strongly with the number of cells per subset.

Each donor gave one peripheral blood draw, averaging around 0.11 L, which was collected into heparinised tubes. A BD FACSAria II and a panel including CD45RO, CCR7, CD25, CD127, CD95 and CD27 were used to sort naive, central memory, regulatory and stem cell-like memory CD4+ T cells. Purity was above 98% for every sorted population. Right away, PBMCs were isolated by Lymphoprep density gradient centrifugation and were stained directly, with no culture step. To minimize batch effects, samples were stained and sorted in pairs, one healthy donor with one patient per experiment. CDR1 is given as GTSNPN and CDR2 as SVGIG, both from the germline V gene (reference sequence). Inclusive of the bounding cysteine and phenylalanine, the CDR3 is 13 residues long. Only the CDR3 portion is preserved as DNA: 39 bases, with reading frame beginning at the first base. V sheds 5 bases and J sheds 7 bases, leaving 15 bases between their ends.

The paper as a whole reports these results and caveats: Because small numbers of individuals were included in the HLA sub-analyses, any influence of HLA type on TCRB rearrangement was left unresolved. Because cDNA rather than genomic DNA was sequenced, highly expressing activated cells could have been over-represented, although no difference in activation and CD3 levels was found between groups. Naive, central memory and regulatory TCRB repertoires appeared more similar among patients than among healthy donors. Shorter templates might be favored by PCR, yet because patient and control samples were amplified and corrected together, any such skew would affect both groups equally. At VDJ recombination sites, type 1 diabetes patients had fewer insertions and more deleted nucleotides, which implies abnormalities in thymic rearrangement. A moderate but significant shortening of TCRB CDR3 length was observed in type 1 diabetes patients in all four CD4+ subsets.

The entire amount of isolated RNA was reverse transcribed using the High Capacity cDNA Reverse Transcription Kit, so the sequenced TCRB transcripts were expressed ones. Naive, central memory and regulatory T cell samples underwent deep immunoSEQ sequencing, averaging around 3.7 million total reads per sample. Sorted cells were lysed in RLT buffer, and RNA was extracted using DNase-treated RNeasy Micro or Mini kits according to cell number. To prevent cross-contamination, each cell subset was processed individually, whereas patient and healthy donor samples were processed jointly. The immunoSEQ multiplex PCR was used to amplify TCRB sequences from cDNA, yielding 87-bp fragments that span the CDR3 region. Sequencing of the amplicons was done on the Illumina HiSeq platform. In the original analysis: Synthetic template baselines were used to correct PCR bias computationally, reads within Hamming distance 2 were collapsed together, and singletons that could not be merged were discarded. Reads were aligned to IMGT to assign V, D and J genes, CDR3 length, and insertions or deletions at six rearrangement sites. Within each subset, clonotype counts were normalized to the number of sorted cells before true diversity and Gini coefficients were calculated with the tcR R package. The overlap coefficient, calculated on TCRB nucleotide sequences, was used to quantify repertoire sharing. Out-of-frame TCRB sequences from naive cells were analyzed to stand in for the pre-selection repertoire. In its TCRdb copy, this immuneACCESS table keeps in-frame sequences only and misses some clones. Where compared with another copy, unresolved V genes explain less than half of these, and the others have no known cause. The V and J calls and the clone size are those of that table, but D and trimming were determined from the DNA. The sample records 330,000 or so clones, 15% to 20% of which are singletons. The ten largest account for approximately 0.041% of the sample.

The table lists this clone with a few counts. It lacks a known antigen. No per-base quality is available; no much larger clone lies one base away. The sequence joins TRBV30 to TRBJ1-5, with the D gene call left open. Source material: naive CD4+ T cells from blood. The cell subset or site label on this specimen signifies: true naive CD4+ T cells. The receptor was isolated from a woman between 18 and 29 years old in good health. The sequenced DNA is TGTGCCTGGTGCGGGAGTTTAGGACAGCCCCAGCATTTT. Translation gives CAWCGSLGQPQHF.